The entry that follows covers one TCR beta chain sequence. There are many counts of this clonotype. Its binding antigen is unknown. The sample holds no much larger clone one base away, and base qualities are not on file. This sample is part of a study of CD8 T cells in ankylosing spondylitis (dated by TCRdb to the late 2010s). Background on the whole study: The study profiled T cell receptor beta repertoires in healthy donors and ankylosing spondylitis patients to find disease-linked TCR variants. Peripheral blood was sampled, and synovial fluid was also collected from ankylosing spondylitis patients. In total, the full study cohort was made up of about 110 healthy donors and 25 to 30 ankylosing spondylitis patients. Results the study describes overall, beyond this receptor: The disease-linked clones showed a CD8+ phenotype and occurred at relatively low frequencies in peripheral blood. Some motif variants had previously been reported in the synovial fluid and blood of reactive arthritis patients, which suggests shared mechanisms of disease initiation. Blood from ankylosing spondylitis patients appeared to be characterized by a TCR beta motif made up of several highly homologous amino acid variants. Significant enrichment of the disease-linked clones was reported in matched synovial fluid samples from ankylosing spondylitis patients.

These reads were obtained on an Illumina HiSeq 2500. Quantitative 5'-RACE with molecular barcodes was the method used to prepare the TCR beta libraries. Regarding the original processing steps: A new computational method based on a probabilistic model of VDJ rearrangement was used to identify disease-linked TCR variants. Through fastp at Q25 and MiXCR, TCRdb rebuilt clones from the public reads, retaining in-frame beta chains. Each entry is one CDR3 protein sequence, shown with its most common DNA and genes. The V and J calls and clone size are TCRdb's, not the authors'. The sample yields around 150,000 distinct CDR3 sequences; 6% to 8% were counted once. Around 11% of the sample rests with the top ten. Sample: blood, either unsorted or a sorted T cell fraction (not recorded which). This TCR was sampled from a female donor with ankylosing spondylitis or in good health (not recorded which).

DNA sequence: TGTGCCAGCAGCTTGGACGGGGGTACGTCCGAGCAGTACTTC. Its product reads: CASSLDGGTSEQYF. The sequence links TRBV13 to TRBJ2-7; TRBD2 is perhaps the D gene, given 6 matching bases. CDR1 is given as PRHDT and CDR2 as FYEKMQ, both from the germline V gene (reference sequence). V was cut back by 3 bases and J by 6 bases, leaving a gap of 15 bases between them. The CDR3 covers 14 residues, taking in both the cysteine and the phenylalanine. Solely the CDR3 DNA is kept, with 42 bases framed from the first base.